This T cell receptor beta chain was captured in a study of identical twins. The CDR3 runs to 13 residues. Germline V gene sequence: CDR1 WNHNN, CDR2 SYGVQD (reference sequence). Trimming removed 6 bases from V and 5 bases from J, with 10 bases in between. A universal primer site arose from template switching, and cDNA bore unique molecular identifiers. TCRdb itself ran the 5' RACE reads through MiXCR, one entry per CDR3 protein. The table lists around 500,000 distinct CDR3 sequences, around 14% of them singletons. The sample also formed part of further work on yellow fever vaccine responses in identical twins.

V usage is TRBV10-1 and J usage is TRBJ2-2, with D tentatively TRBD2 (5 bases). The receptor's source is a woman younger than 30 in good health. Sequenced sample: CD4+ T cells sorted from blood. CDR3 region: CASSERETGELFF. DNA for the CDR3: TGCGCCAGCAGCGAGAGGGAGACCGGGGAGCTGTTTTTT.